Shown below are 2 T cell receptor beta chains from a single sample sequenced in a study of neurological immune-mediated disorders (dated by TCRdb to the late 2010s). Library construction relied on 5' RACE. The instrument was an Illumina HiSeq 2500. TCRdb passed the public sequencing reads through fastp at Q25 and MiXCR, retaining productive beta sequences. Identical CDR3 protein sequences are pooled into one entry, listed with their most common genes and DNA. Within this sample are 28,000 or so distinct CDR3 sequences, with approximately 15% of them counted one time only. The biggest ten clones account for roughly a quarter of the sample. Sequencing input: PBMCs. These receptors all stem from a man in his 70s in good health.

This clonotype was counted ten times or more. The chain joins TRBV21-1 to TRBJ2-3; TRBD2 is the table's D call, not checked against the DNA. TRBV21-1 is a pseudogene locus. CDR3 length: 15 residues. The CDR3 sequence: CASSVLAGSTDTQYF. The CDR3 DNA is TGTGCCAGCAGCGTACTAGCGGGGAGCACAGATACGCAGTATTTT.

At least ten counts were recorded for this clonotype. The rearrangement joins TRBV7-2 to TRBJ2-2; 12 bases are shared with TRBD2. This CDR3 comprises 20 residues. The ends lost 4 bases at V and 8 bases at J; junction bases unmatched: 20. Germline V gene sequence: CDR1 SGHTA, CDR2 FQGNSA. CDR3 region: CASSSGLAGLPKIVSGELFF. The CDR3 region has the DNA TGTGCCAGCAGCTCCGGACTAGCGGGGTTACCCAAGATAGTTTCTGGGGAGCTGTTTTTT.